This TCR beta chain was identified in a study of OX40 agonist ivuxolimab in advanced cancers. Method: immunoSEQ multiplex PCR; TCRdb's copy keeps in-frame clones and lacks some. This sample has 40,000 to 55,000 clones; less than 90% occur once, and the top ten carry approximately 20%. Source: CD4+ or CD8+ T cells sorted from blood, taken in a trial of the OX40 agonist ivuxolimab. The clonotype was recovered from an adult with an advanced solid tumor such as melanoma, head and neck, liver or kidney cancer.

This CDR3 is CASSPTGDEQFF. The CDR3 region has the DNA TGTGCCAGCAGCCCTACAGGGGATGAGCAGTTCTTC. This chain connects TRBV7-8 to TRBJ2-1, with 7 bases aligning to TRBD1. This CDR3 has 12 residues. In germline, CDR1 is SGHVS, CDR2 FQNEAQ. V was pared by 5 bases and J by 8 bases, with 3 bases of the junction left unmatched.